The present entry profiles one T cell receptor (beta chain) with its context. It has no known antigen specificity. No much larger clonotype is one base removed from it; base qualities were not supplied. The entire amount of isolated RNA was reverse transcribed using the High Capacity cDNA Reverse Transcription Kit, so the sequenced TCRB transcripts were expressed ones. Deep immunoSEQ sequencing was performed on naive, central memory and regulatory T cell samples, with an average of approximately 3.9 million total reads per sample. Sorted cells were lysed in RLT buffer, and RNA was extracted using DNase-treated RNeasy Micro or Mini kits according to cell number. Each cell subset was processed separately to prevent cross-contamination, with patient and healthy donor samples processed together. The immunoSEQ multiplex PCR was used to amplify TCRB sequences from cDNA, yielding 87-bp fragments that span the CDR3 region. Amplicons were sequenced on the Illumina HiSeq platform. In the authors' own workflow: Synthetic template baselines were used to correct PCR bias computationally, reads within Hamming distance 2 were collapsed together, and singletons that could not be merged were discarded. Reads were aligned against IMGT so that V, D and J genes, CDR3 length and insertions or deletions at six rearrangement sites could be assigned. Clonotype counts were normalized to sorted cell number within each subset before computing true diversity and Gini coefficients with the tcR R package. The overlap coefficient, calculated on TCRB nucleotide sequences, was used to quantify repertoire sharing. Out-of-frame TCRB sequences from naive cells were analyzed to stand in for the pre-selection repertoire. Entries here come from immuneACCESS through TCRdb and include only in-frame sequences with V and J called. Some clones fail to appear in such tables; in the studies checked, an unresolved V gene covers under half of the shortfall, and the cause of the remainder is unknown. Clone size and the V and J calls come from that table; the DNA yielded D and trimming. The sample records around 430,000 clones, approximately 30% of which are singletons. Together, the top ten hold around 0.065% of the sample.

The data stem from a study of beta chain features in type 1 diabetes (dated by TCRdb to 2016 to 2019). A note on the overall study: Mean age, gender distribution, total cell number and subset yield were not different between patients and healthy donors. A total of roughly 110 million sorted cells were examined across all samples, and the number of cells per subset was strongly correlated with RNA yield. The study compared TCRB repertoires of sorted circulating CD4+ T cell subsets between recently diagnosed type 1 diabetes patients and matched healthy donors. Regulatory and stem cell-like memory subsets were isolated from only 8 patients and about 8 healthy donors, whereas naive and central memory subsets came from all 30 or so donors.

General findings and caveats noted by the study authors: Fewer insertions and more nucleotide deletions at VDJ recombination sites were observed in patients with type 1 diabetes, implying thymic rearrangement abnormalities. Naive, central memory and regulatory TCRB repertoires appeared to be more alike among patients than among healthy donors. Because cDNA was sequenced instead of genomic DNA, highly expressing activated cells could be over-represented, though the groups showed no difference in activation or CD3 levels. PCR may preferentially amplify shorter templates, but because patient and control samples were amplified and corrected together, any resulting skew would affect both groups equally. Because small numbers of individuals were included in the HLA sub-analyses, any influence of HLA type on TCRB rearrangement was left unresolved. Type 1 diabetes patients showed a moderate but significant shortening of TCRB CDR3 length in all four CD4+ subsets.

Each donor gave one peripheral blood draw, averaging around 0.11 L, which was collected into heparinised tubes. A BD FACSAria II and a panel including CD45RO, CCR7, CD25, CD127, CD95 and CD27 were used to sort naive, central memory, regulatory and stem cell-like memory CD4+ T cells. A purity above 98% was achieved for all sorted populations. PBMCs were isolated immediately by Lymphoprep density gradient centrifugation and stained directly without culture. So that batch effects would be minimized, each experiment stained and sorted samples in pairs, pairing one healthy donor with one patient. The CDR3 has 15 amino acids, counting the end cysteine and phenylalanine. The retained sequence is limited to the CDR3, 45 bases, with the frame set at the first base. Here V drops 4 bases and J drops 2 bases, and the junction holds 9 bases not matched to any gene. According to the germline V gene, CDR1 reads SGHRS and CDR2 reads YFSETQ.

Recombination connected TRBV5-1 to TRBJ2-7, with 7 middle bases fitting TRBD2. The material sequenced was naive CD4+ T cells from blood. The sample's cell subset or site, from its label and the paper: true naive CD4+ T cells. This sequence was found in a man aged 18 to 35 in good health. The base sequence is TGCGCCAGCAGCCCTACCTCTGCGGGAGCCTACGAGCAGTACTTC. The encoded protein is CASSPTSAGAYEQYF.